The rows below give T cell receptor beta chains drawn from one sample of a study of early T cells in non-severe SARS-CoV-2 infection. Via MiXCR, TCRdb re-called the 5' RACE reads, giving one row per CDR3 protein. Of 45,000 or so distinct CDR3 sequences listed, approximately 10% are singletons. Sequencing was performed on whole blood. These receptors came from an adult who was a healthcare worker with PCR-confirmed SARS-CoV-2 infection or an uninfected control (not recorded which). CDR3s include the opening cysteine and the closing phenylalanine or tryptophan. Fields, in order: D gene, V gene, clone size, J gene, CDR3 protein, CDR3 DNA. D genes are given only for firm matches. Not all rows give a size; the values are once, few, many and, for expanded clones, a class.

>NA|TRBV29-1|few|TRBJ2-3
CSSRGWLGTDTQYF
TGCAGCTCCCGCGGTTGGTTGGGCACAGATACGCAGTATTTT
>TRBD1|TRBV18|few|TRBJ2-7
CASSSVGQGETYEQYF
TGTGCCAGCTCATCTGTGGGACAGGGGGAAACCTACGAGCAGTACTTC
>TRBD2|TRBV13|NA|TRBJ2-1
CASSLYRLAGATYNEQFF
TGTGCCAGCAGCTTATACCGGCTAGCGGGGGCAACATACAATGAGCAGTTCTTC
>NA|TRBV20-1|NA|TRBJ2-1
CSARDPSLGEQFF
TGCAGTGCTAGAGATCCCTCTTTGGGCGAGCAGTTCTTC
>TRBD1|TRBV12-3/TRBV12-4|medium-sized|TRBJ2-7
CASSDRGYEQYF
TGTGCCAGCAGTGACAGGGGGTACGAGCAGTACTTC
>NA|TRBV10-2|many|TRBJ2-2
CASSESTRAGSTGELFF
TGCGCCAGCAGTGAGTCGACTAGGGCAGGAAGCACCGGGGAGCTGTTTTTT
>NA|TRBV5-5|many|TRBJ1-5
CASSMSDNQPQHF
TGTGCCAGCAGTATGTCAGATAATCAGCCCCAGCATTTT
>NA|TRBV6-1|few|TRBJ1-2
CASSEAFSNYGYTF
TGTGCCAGCAGTGAAGCTTTTTCTAACTATGGCTACACCTTC
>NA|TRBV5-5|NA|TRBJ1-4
CASSPTRSNEKLFF
TGTGCCAGCAGCCCAACCCGATCTAATGAAAAACTGTTTTTT
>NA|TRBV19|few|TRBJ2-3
CASSAGSRTDTQYF
TGTGCCAGTAGTGCAGGGTCGAGGACAGATACGCAGTATTTT
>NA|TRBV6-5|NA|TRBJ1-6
CASKGYSSYNSPLHF
TGTGCCTCCAAGGGGTACAGCTCCTATAATTCACCCCTCCACTTT
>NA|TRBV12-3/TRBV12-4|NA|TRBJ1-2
CASSQTYLDNYGYTF
TGTGCCAGCAGCCAGACATATCTAGACAACTATGGCTACACCTTC
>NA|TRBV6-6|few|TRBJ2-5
CASSGARRETQYF
TGTGCCAGCTCCGGGGCTCGGCGAGAGACCCAGTACTTC
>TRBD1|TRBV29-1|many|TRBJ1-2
CSDRTGAYGYTF
TGCAGCGACCGTACAGGGGCGTATGGCTACACCTTC
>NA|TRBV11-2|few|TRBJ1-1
CASSLVQGPGLNTEAFF
TGTGCCAGCAGCTTAGTCCAGGGCCCGGGGCTAAACACTGAAGCTTTCTTT
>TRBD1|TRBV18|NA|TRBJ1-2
CASSPDRANYGYTF
TGTGCCAGCTCACCAGACAGGGCTAACTATGGCTACACCTTC
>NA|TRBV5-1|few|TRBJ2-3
CASSLSADTQYF
TGCGCCAGCAGCTTGTCCGCAGATACGCAGTATTTT
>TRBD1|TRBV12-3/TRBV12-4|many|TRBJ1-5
CASTRTGGELTNQPQHF
TGTGCCAGCACCAGGACAGGGGGCGAACTCACGAATCAGCCCCAGCATTTT
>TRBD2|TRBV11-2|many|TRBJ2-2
CASSLSLAGDGELFF
TGTGCCAGCAGCTTGAGTCTAGCGGGGGATGGGGAGCTGTTTTTT
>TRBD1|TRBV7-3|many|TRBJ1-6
CASSEWTGGISPLHF
TGTGCCAGCAGCGAGTGGACAGGGGGCATTTCACCCCTCCACTTT
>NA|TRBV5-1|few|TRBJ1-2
CASSVWTGNYGYTF
TGCGCCAGCAGCGTCTGGACGGGAAACTATGGCTACACCTTC
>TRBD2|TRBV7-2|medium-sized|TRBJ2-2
CASSSPGGGTGELFF
TGTGCCAGCAGCTCCCCGGGGGGAGGGACCGGGGAGCTGTTTTTT
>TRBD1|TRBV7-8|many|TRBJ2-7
CASSLVWDSSYEQYF
TGTGCCAGCAGCTTAGTTTGGGACAGCTCCTACGAGCAGTACTTC
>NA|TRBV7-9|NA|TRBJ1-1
CASSFGGLNTEAFF
TGTGCCAGCAGCTTTGGAGGGCTGAACACTGAAGCTTTCTTT
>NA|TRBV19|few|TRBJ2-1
CASRYRGALQEQFF
TGTGCCAGTAGATATAGGGGGGCCCTCCAGGAGCAGTTCTTC
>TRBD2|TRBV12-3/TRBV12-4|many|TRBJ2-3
CASSLGTSGGVDTQYF
TGTGCCAGCAGTCTCGGGACTAGCGGGGGAGTGGATACGCAGTATTTT
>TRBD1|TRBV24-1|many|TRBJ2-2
CATSDTTGVGELFF
TGTGCCACCAGTGACACGACAGGGGTAGGGGAGCTGTTTTTT
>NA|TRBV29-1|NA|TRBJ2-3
CSVEDYGVSTDTQYF
TGCAGCGTTGAAGATTATGGGGTTAGCACAGATACGCAGTATTTT
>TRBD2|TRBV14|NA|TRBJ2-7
CASSQLVSWTGGYEQYF
TGTGCCAGCAGCCAACTCGTGTCCTGGACGGGGGGCTACGAGCAGTACTTC
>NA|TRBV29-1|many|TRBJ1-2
CSVEEGPTNYGYTF
TGCAGCGTTGAAGAGGGGCCCACTAACTATGGCTACACCTTC
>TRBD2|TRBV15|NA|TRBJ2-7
CATSRGVGGTYEQYF
TGTGCCACCAGCAGAGGCGTCGGGGGGACCTACGAGCAGTACTTC
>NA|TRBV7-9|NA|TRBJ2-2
CASSFYGLNTGELFF
TGTGCCAGCAGCTTTTATGGGCTGAACACCGGGGAGCTGTTTTTT
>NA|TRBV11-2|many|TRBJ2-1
CASSLDQPREQFF
TGTGCCAGCAGCTTAGATCAACCTCGGGAGCAGTTCTTC
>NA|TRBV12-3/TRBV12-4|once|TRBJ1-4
CASSPRGGSEKLFF
TGTGCCAGCAGTCCGAGGGGAGGGAGTGAAAAACTGTTTTTT
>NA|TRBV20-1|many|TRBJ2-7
CSASSDEQYF
TGCAGTGCTAGCTCCGACGAGCAGTACTTC
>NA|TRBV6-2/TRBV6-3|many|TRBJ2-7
CASSSPRGGSYEQYF
TGTGCCAGCAGTTCCCCCCGAGGGGGTTCCTACGAGCAGTACTTC